This T cell receptor (beta chain) emerged from a study of T-cell reconstitution after alpha-beta-depleted transplantation in children. V dropped 0 bases and J dropped 0 bases, with 10 bases sitting between them. This CDR3 contains 15 residues. The germline gives CDR1 DFQATT, CDR2 SNEGSKA (reference sequence). This clonotype was observed a few times. Antigen unknown. Unique molecular identifiers were incorporated when the TCRbeta library was constructed. TCRdb re-analysed the PCR reads in MiXCR, keeping a single row per CDR3 protein. In the table there are fewer than 550,000 distinct CDR3 sequences, over 9.5% of which are singletons. Study conclusions and caveats: From newly produced T cells came most of the T-cell counts and diversity one year after transplant.

The receptor was derived from a female patient aged 2 to 10 who had a stem cell transplant for aplastic anemia, so the T cells may come from the graft donor. The J gene is TRBJ2-3, the V gene TRBV20-1; the D is unclear. The sequencing here drew on PBMCs, mostly from graft donor cells, taken 180 days after TCRalphabeta/CD19-depleted stem cell transplant. CDR3 loop: CSAREIGGSTDTQYF. The CDR3 coding sequence is TGCAGTGCTAGAGAGATTGGCGGAAGCACAGATACGCAGTATTTT.